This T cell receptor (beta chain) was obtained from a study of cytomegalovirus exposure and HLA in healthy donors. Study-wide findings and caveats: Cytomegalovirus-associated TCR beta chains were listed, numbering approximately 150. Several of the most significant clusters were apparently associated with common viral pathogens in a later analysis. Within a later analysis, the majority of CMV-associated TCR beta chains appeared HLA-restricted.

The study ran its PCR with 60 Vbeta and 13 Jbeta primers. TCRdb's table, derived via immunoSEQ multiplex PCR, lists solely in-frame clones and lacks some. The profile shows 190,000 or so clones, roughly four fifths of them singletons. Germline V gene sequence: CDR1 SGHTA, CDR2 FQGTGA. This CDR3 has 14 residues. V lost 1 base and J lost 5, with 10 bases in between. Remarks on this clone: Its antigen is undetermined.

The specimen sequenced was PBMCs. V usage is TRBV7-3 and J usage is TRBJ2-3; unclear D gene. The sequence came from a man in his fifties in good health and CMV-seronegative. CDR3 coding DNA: TGTGCCAGCAGCTTAAATGTCGCCGGAGATACGCAGTATTTT. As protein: CASSLNVAGDTQYF. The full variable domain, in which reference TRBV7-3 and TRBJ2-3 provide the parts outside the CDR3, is GAGVSQTPSNKVTEKGKYVELRCDPISGHTALYWYRQSLGQGPEFLIYFQGTGAADDSGLPNDRFFAVRPEGSVSTLKIQRTERGDSAVYLCASSLNVAGDTQYFGPGTRLTVL.